This note documents a single T cell receptor beta chain sequence. Its target is not known. The data belong to a study of cytomegalovirus exposure and HLA in healthy donors. General study points: Exclusion applied to some V segments, including TRBV6-2 and TRBV6-3, as they were indistinguishable.

This CDR3 spans 15 amino acids. Germline assignment: CDR1 MRHNA and CDR2 SNTAGT. The junction had 3 bases not matched to a gene; V was cut back by 6 bases and J by 1 base. The PCR had 60 Vbeta and 13 Jbeta primers. This table comes from immunoSEQ multiplex PCR, and its TCRdb copy is limited to in-frame clones, with some not included. The table includes approximately 150,000 clones, 84% detected once. Sequenced input: PBMCs. This sequence joins TRBV6-4 and TRBJ2-2, with 9 bases identical to TRBD1. The sequence derives from a girl aged 10 to 17 in good health and CMV-seropositive. The DNA for the CDR3 is TGTGCCAGCAGAGGACAGGGGCTGAACACCGGGGAGCTGTTTTTT. It translates to CASRGQGLNTGELFF.